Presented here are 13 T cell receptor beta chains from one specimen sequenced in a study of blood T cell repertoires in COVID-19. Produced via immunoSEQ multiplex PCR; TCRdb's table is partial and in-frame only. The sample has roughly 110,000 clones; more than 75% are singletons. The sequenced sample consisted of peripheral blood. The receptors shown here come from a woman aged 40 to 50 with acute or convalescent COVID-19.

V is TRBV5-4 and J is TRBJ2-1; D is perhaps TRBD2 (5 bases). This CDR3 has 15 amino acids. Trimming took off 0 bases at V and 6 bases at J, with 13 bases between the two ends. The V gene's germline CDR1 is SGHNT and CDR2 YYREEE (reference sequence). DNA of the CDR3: TGTGCCAGCAGCTTGGACTACCAGGAGGTCAATGAGCAGTTCTTC. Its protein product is CASSLDYQEVNEQFF.

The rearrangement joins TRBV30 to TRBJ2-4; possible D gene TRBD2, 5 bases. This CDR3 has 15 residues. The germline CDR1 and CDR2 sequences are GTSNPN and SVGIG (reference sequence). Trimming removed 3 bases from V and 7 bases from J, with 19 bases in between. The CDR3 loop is CAWRGRGGLGNIQYF. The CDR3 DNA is TGTGCCTGGAGAGGTCGCGGCGGGTTAGGGAACATTCAGTACTTC.

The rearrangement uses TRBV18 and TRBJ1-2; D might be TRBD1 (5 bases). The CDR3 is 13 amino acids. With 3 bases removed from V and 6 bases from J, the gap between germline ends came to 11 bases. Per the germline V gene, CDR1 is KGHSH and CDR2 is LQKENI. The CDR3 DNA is TGTGCCAGCTCACCTTCAGGGTTAAATGGCTACACCTTC. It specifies CASSPSGLNGYTF.

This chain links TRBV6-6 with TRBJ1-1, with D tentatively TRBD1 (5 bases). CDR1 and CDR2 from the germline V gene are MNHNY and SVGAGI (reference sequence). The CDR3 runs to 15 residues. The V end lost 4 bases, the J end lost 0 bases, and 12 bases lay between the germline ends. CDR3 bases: TGTGCCAGCAGTTTCACAGGCCCTCTGAACACTGAAGCTTTCTTT. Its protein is CASSFTGPLNTEAFF.

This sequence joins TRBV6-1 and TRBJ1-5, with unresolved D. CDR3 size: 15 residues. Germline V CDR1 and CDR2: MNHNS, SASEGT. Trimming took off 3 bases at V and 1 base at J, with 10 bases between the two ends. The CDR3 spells CASSENSRSNQPQHF. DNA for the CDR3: TGTGCCAGCAGTGAGAACTCCAGGAGCAATCAGCCCCAGCATTTT.

CDR3 sequence: CASSPGPSAYEQYF. CDR3 bases: TGTGCCAGCTCACCAGGCCCCTCAGCCTACGAGCAGTACTTC. This sequence joins TRBV18 and TRBJ2-7; D is unresolved. This CDR3 is built from 14 residues. The germline V and J ends were trimmed by 2 bases and 2 bases, with 10 bases remaining between them. Germline V gene sequence: CDR1 KGHSH, CDR2 LQKENI.

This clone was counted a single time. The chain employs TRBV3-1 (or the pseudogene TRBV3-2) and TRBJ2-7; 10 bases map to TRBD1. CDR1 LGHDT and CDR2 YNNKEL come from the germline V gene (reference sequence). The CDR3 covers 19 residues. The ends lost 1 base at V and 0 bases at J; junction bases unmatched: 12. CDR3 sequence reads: CASSQGFGTGALSSYEQYF. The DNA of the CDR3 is TGTGCCAGCAGCCAAGGGTTTGGGACAGGGGCGTTGAGCTCCTACGAGCAGTACTTC.

The CDR3 coding sequence is TGTGCCAGCAGCCAAGATCCTACTATAAGTGGCCCCTATGGCTACACCTTC. Protein sequence: CASSQDPTISGPYGYTF. V gene TRBV3-1 (or the pseudogene TRBV3-2) combines with J gene TRBJ1-2; D remains unclear. Per germline, CDR1 LGHDT and CDR2 YNNKEL (reference sequence). The CDR3 totals 17 residues. V gave up 0 bases and J gave up 4 bases, with 18 bases separating them.

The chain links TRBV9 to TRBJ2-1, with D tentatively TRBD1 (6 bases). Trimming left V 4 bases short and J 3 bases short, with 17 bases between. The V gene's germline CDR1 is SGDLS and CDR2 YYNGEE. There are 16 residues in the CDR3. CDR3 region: CASSLSDSQNYNEQFF. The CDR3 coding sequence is TGTGCCAGCAGCCTTTCGGACAGTCAGAACTACAATGAGCAGTTCTTC.

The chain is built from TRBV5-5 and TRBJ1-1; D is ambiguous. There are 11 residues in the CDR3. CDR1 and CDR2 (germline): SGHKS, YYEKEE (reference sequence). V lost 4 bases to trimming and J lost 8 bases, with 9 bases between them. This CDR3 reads CASSPALEAFF. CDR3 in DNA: TGTGCCAGCAGCCCTGCGTTAGAAGCTTTCTTT.

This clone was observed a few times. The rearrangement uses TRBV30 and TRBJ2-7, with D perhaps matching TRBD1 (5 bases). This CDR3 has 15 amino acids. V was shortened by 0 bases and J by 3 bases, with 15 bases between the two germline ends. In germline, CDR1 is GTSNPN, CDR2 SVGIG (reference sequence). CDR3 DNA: TGTGCCTGGAGTGTACAGGAAGGGGTCGGCTACGAGCAGTACTTC. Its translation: CAWSVQEGVGYEQYF.

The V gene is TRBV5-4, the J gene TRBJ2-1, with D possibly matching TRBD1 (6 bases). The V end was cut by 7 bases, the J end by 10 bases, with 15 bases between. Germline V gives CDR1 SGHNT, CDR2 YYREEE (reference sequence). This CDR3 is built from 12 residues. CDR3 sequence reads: CASGTPPGEQFF. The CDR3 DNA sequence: TGTGCCAGCGGGACACCTCCGGGGGAGCAGTTCTTC.

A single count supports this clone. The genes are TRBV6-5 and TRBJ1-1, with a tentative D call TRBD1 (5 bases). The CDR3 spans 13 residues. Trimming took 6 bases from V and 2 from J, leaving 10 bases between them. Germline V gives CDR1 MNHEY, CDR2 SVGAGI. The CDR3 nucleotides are TGTGCCAGCAGGTTGACAGATAACACTGAAGCTTTCTTT. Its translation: CASRLTDNTEAFF.